One sample yielded the 2 T cell receptor beta chains listed below, sequenced in a study of blood T cell repertoires in COVID-19. Some clones are missing from TCRdb's copy, which holds only in-frame ones; the method was immunoSEQ multiplex PCR. The table includes 250,000 to 300,000 clones, about 86% detected once. Material: peripheral blood. These receptors came from a woman aged 60-75 years with active or convalescent COVID-19.

J is TRBJ1-2 and V is TRBV14; tentative D call: TRBD1 (5 bases). The CDR3 consists of 15 residues. V lost 5 bases and J lost 2, with 15 bases in between. From germline, CDR1 is SGHDN and CDR2 FVKESK. CDR3 sequence reads: CASSGLEGPNYGYTF. Here the CDR3 DNA reads TGTGCCAGCAGCGGGTTGGAGGGACCAAACTATGGCTACACCTTC.

The gene calls are TRBV28 and TRBJ1-1, with 10 bases lining up with TRBD1. The CDR3 sequence is 15 residues long. The germline gives CDR1 MDHEN, CDR2 SYDVKM. Trimming cost V 7 bases and J 4 bases; bases outside gene matches: 9. The CDR3 reads CASKRQGARGTEAFF. The CDR3 nucleotides read TGTGCCAGCAAACGACAGGGGGCGAGGGGCACTGAAGCTTTCTTT. Full variable domain (outside the CDR3, taken from reference TRBV28 and TRBJ1-1): DVKVTQSSRYLVKRTGEKVFLECVQDMDHENMFWYRQDPGLGLRLIYFSYDVKMKEKGDIPEGYSVSREKKERFSLILESASTNQTSMYLCASKRQGARGTEAFFGQGTRLTVV.